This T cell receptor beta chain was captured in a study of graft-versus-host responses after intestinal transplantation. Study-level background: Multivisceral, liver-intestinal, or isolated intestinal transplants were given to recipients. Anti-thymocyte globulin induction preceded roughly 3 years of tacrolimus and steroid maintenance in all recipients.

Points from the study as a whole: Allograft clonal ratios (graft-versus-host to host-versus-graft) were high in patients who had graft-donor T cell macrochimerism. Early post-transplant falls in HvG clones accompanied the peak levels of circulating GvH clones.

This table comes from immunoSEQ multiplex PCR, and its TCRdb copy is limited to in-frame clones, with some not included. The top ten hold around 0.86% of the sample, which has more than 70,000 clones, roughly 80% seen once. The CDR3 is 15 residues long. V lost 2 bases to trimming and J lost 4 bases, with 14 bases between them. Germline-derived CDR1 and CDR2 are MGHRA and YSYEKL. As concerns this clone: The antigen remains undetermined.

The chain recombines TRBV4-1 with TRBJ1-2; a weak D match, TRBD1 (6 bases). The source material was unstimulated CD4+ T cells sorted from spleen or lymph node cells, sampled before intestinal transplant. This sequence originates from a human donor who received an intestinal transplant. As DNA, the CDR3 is TGCGCCAGCAGCCAACCCAGACAGGCCTCCTATGGCTACACCTTC. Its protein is CASSQPRQASYGYTF.